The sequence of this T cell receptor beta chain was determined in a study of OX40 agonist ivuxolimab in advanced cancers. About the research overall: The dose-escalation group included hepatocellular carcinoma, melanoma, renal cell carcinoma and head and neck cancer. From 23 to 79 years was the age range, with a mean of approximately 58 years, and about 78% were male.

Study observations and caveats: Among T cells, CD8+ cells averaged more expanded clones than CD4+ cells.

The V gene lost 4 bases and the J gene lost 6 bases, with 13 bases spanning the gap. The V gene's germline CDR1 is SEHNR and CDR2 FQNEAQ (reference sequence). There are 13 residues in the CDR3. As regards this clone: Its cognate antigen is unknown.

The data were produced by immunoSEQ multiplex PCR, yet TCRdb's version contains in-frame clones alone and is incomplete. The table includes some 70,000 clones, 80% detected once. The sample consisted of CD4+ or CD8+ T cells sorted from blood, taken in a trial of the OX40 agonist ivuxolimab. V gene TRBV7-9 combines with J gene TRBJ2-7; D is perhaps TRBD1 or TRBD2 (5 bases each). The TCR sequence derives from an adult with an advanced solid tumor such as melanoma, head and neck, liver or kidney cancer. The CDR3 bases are TGTGCCAGCAGCTCTACGACCGGGGCCGAGCAGTACTTC. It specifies CASSSTTGAEQYF.